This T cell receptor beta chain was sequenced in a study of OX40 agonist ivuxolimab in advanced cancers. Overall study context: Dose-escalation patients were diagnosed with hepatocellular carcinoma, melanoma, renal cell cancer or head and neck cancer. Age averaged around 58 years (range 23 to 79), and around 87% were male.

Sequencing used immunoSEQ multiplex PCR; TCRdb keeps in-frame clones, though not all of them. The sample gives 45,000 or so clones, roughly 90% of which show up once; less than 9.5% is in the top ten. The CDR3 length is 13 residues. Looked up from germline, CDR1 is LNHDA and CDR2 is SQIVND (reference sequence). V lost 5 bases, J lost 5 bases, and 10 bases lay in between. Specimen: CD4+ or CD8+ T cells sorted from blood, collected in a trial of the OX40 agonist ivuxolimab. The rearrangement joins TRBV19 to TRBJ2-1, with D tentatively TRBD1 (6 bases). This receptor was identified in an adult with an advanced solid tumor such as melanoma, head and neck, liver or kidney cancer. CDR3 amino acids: CASSPWTDNEQFF. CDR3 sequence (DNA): TGTGCCAGTAGTCCGTGGACAGACAATGAGCAGTTCTTC.